These 29 T cell receptor beta chains came from one sample sequenced in a study of Ad26.COV2.S vaccination and SARS-CoV-2 variants. Repertoires were generated with immunoSEQ multiplex PCR, while TCRdb's copy carries only in-frame clones and drops some. The repertoire holds under 150,000 clones, with roughly 89% as singletons. The material sequenced was peripheral blood, taken after recovery from COVID-19. The receptors derive from a human donor who had recovered from COVID-19.

The gene calls are TRBV5-1 and TRBJ2-5; 12 bases line up with TRBD2. This CDR3 comprises 16 residues. CDR1 SGHRS and CDR2 YFSETQ come from the germline V gene. J gave up 7 bases and V 3 bases, and 10 bases lay outside the gene matches. The CDR3 protein is CASSWGLAGPRVTQYF. For the CDR3, the DNA is TGCGCCAGCAGCTGGGGACTAGCGGGTCCTCGAGTGACCCAGTACTTC.

This clone has only one observation. The rearrangement uses TRBV18 and TRBJ1-2, with no clear D. The CDR3 spans 15 residues. Trimming cost V 0 bases and J 4 bases, with 12 bases left between them. The germline V gene encodes CDR1 KGHSH and CDR2 LQKENI. CDR3 amino acids: CASSPPRGPLYGYTF. CDR3 sequence (DNA): TGTGCCAGCTCACCACCGAGAGGGCCCCTCTATGGCTACACCTTC.

The CDR3 DNA is TGTGCCAGCAGCGAAGGTACCGGTTCCCTCCACTTT. Amino acids: CASSEGTGSLHF. The chain recombines TRBV9 with TRBJ1-6; no clear D. Trimming cost V 3 bases and J 14 bases, with 12 bases left between them. The V gene's germline CDR1 is SGDLS and CDR2 YYNGEE. The CDR3 spans 12 residues.

This sequence joins TRBV6-5 and TRBJ1-5, with D uncertain. Per germline, CDR1 MNHEY and CDR2 SVGAGI. V was pared by 8 bases and J by 5 bases, with 16 bases between. This CDR3 has 14 amino acids. The CDR3 is CASRAGAKDQPQHF. In DNA, the CDR3 is TGTGCCAGCCGGGCAGGAGCAAAAGATCAGCCCCAGCATTTT.

The rearrangement uses TRBV29-1 and TRBJ2-2; D call uncertain. In germline, CDR1 is SQVTM, CDR2 ANQGSEA. The CDR3 totals 11 residues. The V end lost 6 bases, the J end lost 6 bases, and 8 bases lay between the germline ends. The CDR3 nucleotides are TGCAGCGTCGTGGACGCCGGGGAGCTGTTTTTT. Translation gives CSVVDAGELFF.

DNA of the CDR3: TGTGCCAGCAGCATGGGACTAGCGGGACGCACAGATACGCAGTATTTT. Residues: CASSMGLAGRTDTQYF. The rearrangement joins TRBV5-5 to TRBJ2-3; 13 positions match TRBD2. With V trimmed by 4 bases and J by 1 base, 3 bases remained unmatched. Germline V gene sequence: CDR1 SGHKS, CDR2 YYEKEE (reference sequence). The length of the CDR3 is 16 residues.

The V gene is TRBV19, the J gene TRBJ2-1; D may match TRBD1 or TRBD2 (5 bases each). Trimming took 5 bases from V and 5 from J, leaving 10 bases between them. The CDR3 is made up of 13 amino acids. CDR1 LNHDA and CDR2 SQIVND come from the germline V gene (reference sequence). The CDR3 DNA reads TGTGCCAGTAGTCGGGACCTCCACAATGAGCAGTTCTTC. The encoded protein is CASSRDLHNEQFF.

The chain employs TRBV5-6 and TRBJ1-2, with 7 bases fitting TRBD1. The length of the CDR3 is 13 residues. The J segment lost 7 bases and the V segment lost 3 bases, leaving 6 bases of the junction unmatched. Germline V gene data show CDR1 as SGHDT and CDR2 as YYEEEE. The CDR3 here is CASSYSQGSGYTF. The CDR3 DNA follows: TGTGCCAGCAGCTATTCACAGGGGTCTGGCTACACCTTC. Complete variable domain (other parts from reference TRBV5-6 and TRBJ1-2): DAGVTQSPTHLIKTRGQQVTLRCSPKSGHDTVSWYQQALGQGPQFIFQYYEEEERQRGNFPDRFSGHQFPNYSSELNVNALLLGDSALYLCASSYSQGSGYTFGSGTRLTVV.

The V gene is TRBV19, the J gene TRBJ1-1; D is uncertain. Germline loops: CDR1 LNHDA, CDR2 SQIVND (reference sequence). The CDR3 extends over 13 amino acids. The ends were cut back, 6 bases at V and 6 bases at J, with 14 bases in the middle. The CDR3 protein is CASRWEEDAEAFF. The CDR3 region has the DNA TGTGCCAGTAGGTGGGAGGAGGACGCTGAAGCTTTCTTT.

The V gene is TRBV27, the J gene TRBJ1-2, with D perhaps matching TRBD1 (5 bases). The length of the CDR3 is 15 residues. Germline CDR1 reads MNHEY; CDR2 reads SMNVEV (reference sequence). V was trimmed by 4 bases and J by 1 base, leaving 13 bases between them. The CDR3 sequence: CASSSAGTDNYGYTF. The CDR3, as DNA: TGTGCCAGCAGTTCGGCCGGGACGGATAACTATGGCTACACCTTC.

V is TRBV28 and J is TRBJ2-7; 9 bases align to TRBD1. Germline assignment: CDR1 MDHEN and CDR2 SYDVKM. V trimming: 5 bases; J trimming: 2 bases; junction bases outside the gene matches: 7. The CDR3 spans 15 residues. The CDR3 reads CASSKPGQGTYEQYF. The CDR3 region has the DNA TGTGCCAGCAGTAAACCGGGACAGGGAACCTACGAGCAGTACTTC. Variable domain in full (rest from reference TRBV28 and TRBJ2-7): DVKVTQSSRYLVKRTGEKVFLECVQDMDHENMFWYRQDPGLGLRLIYFSYDVKMKEKGDIPEGYSVSREKKERFSLILESASTNQTSMYLCASSKPGQGTYEQYFGPGTRLTVT.

There are a few counts of this clone. For the CDR3, the DNA is TGTGCCAGCAGTGAATCAGGCACCAATGAGCAGTTCTTC. Encoded protein: CASSESGTNEQFF. The chain links TRBV25-1 to TRBJ2-1; D remains unclear. Trimming took 1 base from V and 6 from J, leaving 7 bases between them. The CDR3 runs to 13 residues. Germline lookup yields CDR1 MGHDK and CDR2 SYGVNS.

The chain uses TRBV5-4 and TRBJ2-7, with TRBD2 matching 8 bases. V was pared by 0 bases and J by 1 base, with 3 bases of the junction left unmatched. CDR3 size: 15 residues. Germline CDR1 SGHNT, CDR2 YYREEE (reference sequence). The CDR3 spells CASSLASSGSYEQYF. The CDR3 DNA is TGTGCCAGCAGCTTGGCTTCTAGCGGGTCCTACGAGCAGTACTTC.

A single count supports this clone. The genes are TRBV27 and TRBJ1-2; maybe TRBD1 (5 bases). The V gene lost 6 bases and the J gene lost 4 bases, with 18 bases spanning the gap. Germline V gives CDR1 MNHEY, CDR2 SMNVEV (reference sequence). This CDR3 has 15 amino acids. The CDR3 spells CASSPNDDRSYGYTF. The CDR3 DNA reads as TGTGCCAGCAGCCCAAATGACGACAGATCCTATGGCTACACCTTC.

This clone appeared once. The V gene is TRBV6-2 or TRBV6-3, the J gene TRBJ1-1; D may be TRBD1 (5 bases). V lost 2 bases and J lost 2, with 12 bases in between. Germline-derived CDR1 and CDR2 are MNHEY and SVGEGT. The length of the CDR3 is 15 residues. The CDR3 sequence is CASSYPPGTNTEAFF. The CDR3 DNA is TGTGCCAGCAGTTACCCTCCGGGGACTAACACTGAAGCTTTCTTT.

V is TRBV5-3 and J is TRBJ2-2, with D unclear. TRBV5-3 is flagged as an ORF with uncertain function. V lost 2 bases to trimming and J lost 0 bases, with 11 bases between them. The CDR3 extends over 16 amino acids. CDR3 sequence (DNA): TGTGCCAGAAGCTTTGGTGGCCCCCCGAACACCGGGGAGCTGTTTTTT. It yields the protein CARSFGGPPNTGELFF.

The rearrangement uses TRBV6-2 or TRBV6-3 and TRBJ2-3, with 8 bases fitting TRBD1. The J segment lost 6 bases and the V segment lost 5 bases, leaving 13 bases of the junction unmatched. CDR1 and CDR2 (germline): MNHEY, SVGEGT. The CDR3 is 16 residues long. The CDR3 reads CASSGGLDRAADTQYF. CDR3 DNA: TGTGCCAGCAGTGGGGGGCTGGACAGGGCGGCGGATACGCAGTATTTT.

For the CDR3, the DNA is TGCGCCAGCAGCCCATCCCCGACTCGTTTTCCCATTGAAGCTTTCTTT. Encoded protein: CASSPSPTRFPIEAFF. The chain carries TRBV4-1 and TRBJ1-1; no clear D. Germline CDR1 and CDR2: MGHRA and YSYEKL. With 4 bases removed from V and 7 bases from J, the gap between germline ends came to 22 bases. The CDR3 length is 16 residues.

This rearrangement joins TRBV4-1 to TRBJ2-7; 9 bases match TRBD1. Per the germline V gene, CDR1 is MGHRA and CDR2 is YSYEKL. The CDR3 covers 15 residues. V shed 3 bases, J shed 7 bases, and the junction held 10 bases outside the gene matches. CDR3 loop: CASSQDRQGEGEQYF. The CDR3 DNA is TGCGCCAGCAGCCAGGATCGACAGGGGGAGGGGGAGCAGTACTTC.

This clone was seen a few times. The V gene is TRBV6-6, the J gene TRBJ1-1; D is unclear. Trimming shortened V by 7 bases and J by 7 bases, and 19 bases separated the two germline ends. The CDR3 is made up of 14 amino acids. Germline V gene data show CDR1 as MNHNY and CDR2 as SVGAGI (reference sequence). The CDR3 coding sequence is TGTGCCAGCACCTCCGCCCCTGCTGGGAGTGAAGCTTTCTTT. Translation: CASTSAPAGSEAFF.

The V call is TRBV7-2, the J call TRBJ2-1, with TRBD2 matching 11 bases. From germline, CDR1 is SGHTA and CDR2 FQGNSA. The junction had 9 bases not matched to a gene; V was cut back by 2 bases and J by 0 bases. The CDR3 covers 19 residues. In nucleotides, the CDR3 is TGTGCCAGCAGCTTATGGGCTAGCGGGGGGCCGAGCTCCTACAATGAGCAGTTCTTC. Translating it yields CASSLWASGGPSSYNEQFF.

The chain recombines TRBV19 with TRBJ1-5; D unclear. The CDR3 loop spans 15 amino acids. Germline CDR1 LNHDA, CDR2 SQIVND (reference sequence). Trimming shortened V by 5 bases and J by 0 bases, and 11 bases separated the two germline ends. The chain's CDR3 is CASSPYHDSNQPQHF. The CDR3 nucleotides are TGTGCCAGTAGTCCCTACCATGATAGCAATCAGCCCCAGCATTTT.

This clone was seen a few times. The chain uses TRBV5-6 and TRBJ2-7, with D perhaps TRBD1 (6 bases). The CDR3 loop spans 14 amino acids. V lost 7 bases and J lost 0, with 14 bases in between. Germline-derived CDR1 and CDR2 are SGHDT and YYEEEE. The CDR3, as DNA: TGTGCCAGCGGTGAGGGGGTTCGCTCCTACGAGCAGTACTTC. The encoded protein is CASGEGVRSYEQYF. Looking up the rest from reference TRBV5-6 and TRBJ2-7 gives the full variable domain: DAGVTQSPTHLIKTRGQQVTLRCSPKSGHDTVSWYQQALGQGPQFIFQYYEEEERQRGNFPDRFSGHQFPNYSSELNVNALLLGDSALYLCASGEGVRSYEQYFGPGTRLTVT.

DNA for the CDR3: TGTGCCAGCAGCTTAGTCCCCTCCTACGAGCAGTACTTC. This gives the protein CASSLVPSYEQYF. The rearrangement links TRBV11-2 to TRBJ2-7; D not resolved. V was clipped by 1 base and J by 0 bases, with 4 bases between them. This CDR3 is built from 13 residues. Germline-derived CDR1 and CDR2 are SGHAT and FQNNGV.

The V gene is TRBV4-3, the J gene TRBJ2-7; TRBD1 aligns across 7 bases. Trimming took 2 bases from V and 5 from J; bases not matched to a gene: 3. Germline loops: CDR1 LGHNA, CDR2 YSLEER. The CDR3 sequence is 13 residues long. The CDR3 DNA follows: TGCGCCAGCAGCCAAACAGGGGTGGACGAGCAGTACTTC. Its translation is CASSQTGVDEQYF.

The chain recombines TRBV28 with TRBJ1-2, with 7 bases aligning to TRBD1. Germline CDR1 reads MDHEN; CDR2 reads SYDVKM. The V gene end was trimmed by 7 bases and the J gene end by 3 bases; junction bases not matched to a gene: 8. This CDR3 has 14 residues. The CDR3 DNA reads as TGTGCCAGCACCAGGGGGGGCGGTTACTATGGCTACACCTTC. Protein product: CASTRGGGYYGYTF.

This clone was picked up a small number of times. The chain joins TRBV5-6 to TRBJ1-2; 7 nucleotides line up with TRBD1. V trimming: 1 base; J trimming: 6 bases; junction bases outside the gene matches: 6. This CDR3 has 14 amino acids. Germline V gene lookup returns CDR1 SGHDT and CDR2 YYEEEE. CDR3 sequence: CASSLRGGADGYTF. CDR3 DNA sequence: TGTGCCAGCAGCTTGAGAGGGGGCGCCGATGGCTACACCTTC. Variable domain in full (rest from reference TRBV5-6 and TRBJ1-2): DAGVTQSPTHLIKTRGQQVTLRCSPKSGHDTVSWYQQALGQGPQFIFQYYEEEERQRGNFPDRFSGHQFPNYSSELNVNALLLGDSALYLCASSLRGGADGYTFGSGTRLTVV.

This clone appeared once. The chain employs TRBV28 and TRBJ1-2, with 9 bases that match TRBD1. The V segment lost 4 bases and the J segment 3 bases; nucleotides outside the gene matches: 12. The germline V gene has CDR1 MDHEN and CDR2 SYDVKM. This CDR3 has 17 amino acids. CDR3 region: CASSSAGQGSGHYGYTF. The CDR3 DNA reads TGTGCCAGCAGTTCCGCGGGACAGGGTAGTGGGCACTATGGCTACACCTTC.

The chain employs TRBV4-3 and TRBJ2-1; a weak D match, TRBD2 (7 bases). CDR1 is LGHNA, CDR2 YSLEER, per germline. V gave up 1 base and J gave up 5 bases, with 15 bases separating them. This CDR3 comprises 16 residues. CDR3 residues: CASSQGPGGRNNEQFF. The CDR3 region has the DNA TGCGCCAGCAGCCAAGGACCGGGGGGCCGGAACAATGAGCAGTTCTTC.